Below, 24 T cell receptor beta chains from the same sample are listed, as sequenced in a study of T cell repertoires in cytomegalovirus infection. Using its own MiXCR run on the reads, TCRdb lists one record per CDR3 protein. The data hold approximately 350,000 distinct CDR3 sequences, with just under 35% observed a single time. For these receptors, no antigen is known. The material was cultured PBMCs, obtained from culture after CMV antigen stimulation. The receptors derive from a human donor in good health (CMV status not recorded). Some clones in this sample may be carry-over from other donors' samples.

The V and J genes are TRBV25-1 and TRBJ1-1; unclear D gene. The germline gives CDR1 MGHDK, CDR2 SYGVNS. Trimming pared 3 bases from V and 1 base from J, leaving 6 bases between. The CDR3 is 13 amino acids. Here the CDR3 reads CASSDDRNTEAFF. DNA of the CDR3: TGTGCCAGCAGTGATGACCGGAACACTGAAGCTTTCTTT.

The chain recombines TRBV19 with TRBJ1-2; 10 nucleotides line up with TRBD1. The CDR3 consists of 16 residues. From germline, CDR1 is LNHDA and CDR2 SQIVND (reference sequence). With 6 bases clipped from V and 6 bases from J, the junction kept 13 bases outside the gene matches. The CDR3 is CASRDSTGGAGNGYTF. CDR3 sequence (DNA): TGTGCCAGTAGAGACTCGACAGGGGGCGCTGGCAATGGCTACACCTTC.

The chain links TRBV7-9 to TRBJ2-3; possible D gene TRBD2, 6 bases. This CDR3 is 18 amino acids long. V was cut by 2 bases and J by 2 bases, with 20 bases left in between. Germline-derived CDR1 and CDR2 are SEHNR and FQNEAQ (reference sequence). CDR3 DNA: TGTGCCAGCAGCTTAAGCGTGAGGGTTGCGGGAACCACAGATACGCAGTATTTT. Amino acid sequence: CASSLSVRVAGTTDTQYF.

This clonotype occurred a few times. The germline gene is not matched at one end of the junction; a read error may be the cause. This chain uses TRBV19 with TRBJ1-5; D remains ambiguous. The CDR3 runs to 13 residues. Germline lookup yields CDR1 LNHDA and CDR2 SQIVND (reference sequence). In DNA form, the CDR3 reads TGTGCCAGTAGTTTAGACGGGATGGAGCCCCAGCATTTT. It specifies CASSLDGMEPQHF.

The gene calls are TRBV12-3 or TRBV12-4 and TRBJ2-4; D is unclear. V was cut by 8 bases and J by 1 base, with 12 bases left in between. This CDR3 has 14 amino acids. The CDR3 DNA reads TGTGCCAGCGGATTGCAAATGGCCAAAAACATTCAGTACTTC. Encoded protein: CASGLQMAKNIQYF.

The sample holds many counts of this clonotype. This rearrangement joins TRBV7-2 to TRBJ2-3; 13 nucleotides match TRBD2. V lost 6 bases to trimming and J lost 3 bases; unmatched junction nucleotides: 3. Germline V CDR1 and CDR2: SGHTA, FQGNSA. The CDR3 totals 15 residues. CDR3 amino acids: CASRVTSGRTDTQYF. The CDR3 coding sequence is TGTGCCAGCAGGGTGACTAGCGGGAGGACAGATACGCAGTATTTT. Full variable domain (remainder filled in from reference TRBV7-2 and TRBJ2-3): GAGVSQSPSNKVTEKGKDVELRCDPISGHTALYWYRQSLGQGLEFLIYFQGNSAPDKSGLPSDRFSAERTGGSVSTLTIQRTQQEDSAVYLCASRVTSGRTDTQYFGPGTRLTVL.

The chain uses TRBV7-2 and TRBJ1-1; D ambiguous. The CDR3 has 13 residues. With 5 bases removed from V and 6 bases from J, the gap between germline ends came to 13 bases. CDR1 is SGHTA, CDR2 FQGNSA, per germline. In DNA, the CDR3 is TGTGCCAGCAGCCGTGAAGGTTTCGCTGAAGCTTTCTTT. Translating it yields CASSREGFAEAFF.

Ten or more counts support this clonotype. This chain uses TRBV20-1 with TRBJ1-5; D gene uncertain. Germline V CDR1 and CDR2: DFQATT, SNEGSKA (reference sequence). This CDR3 spans 17 amino acids. The germline V and J ends were trimmed by 6 bases and 0 bases, with 21 bases remaining between them. The CDR3 bases are TGCAGTGCGACTCGGGTAGCTCGAGAAAGTAGCAATCAGCCCCAGCATTTT. This translates into CSATRVARESSNQPQHF.

V and J are TRBV11-3 and TRBJ2-2, with D tentatively TRBD1 (5 bases). The germline CDR1 and CDR2 sequences are SGHNT and YENEEA. V lost 1 base to trimming and J lost 1 base, with 10 bases between them. The CDR3 is made up of 16 amino acids. The CDR3 region has the DNA TGTGCCAGCAGCTTAGTCGACAGCCGGAACACCGGGGAGCTGTTTTTT. Its translation is CASSLVDSRNTGELFF.

The chain combines TRBV19 with TRBJ2-1; D not certain. This CDR3 has 13 amino acids. V shed 3 bases and J shed 9 bases, with 12 bases lying between them. Germline assignment: CDR1 LNHDA and CDR2 SQIVND (reference sequence). Here the CDR3 DNA reads TGTGCCAGTAGTATCCCTTCTAGGTTTGAGCAGTTCTTC. Its protein product is CASSIPSRFEQFF.

The chain carries TRBV28 and TRBJ1-1; TRBD1 is a possible D gene (6 bases). Trimming removed 10 bases at V and 4 bases at J, with 16 bases between. Germline V gene lookup returns CDR1 MDHEN and CDR2 SYDVKM. The CDR3 has 13 amino acids. The DNA of the CDR3 is TGTGCCACCTCCTACAGGGACGGCACTGAAGCTTTCTTT. It codes for CATSYRDGTEAFF.

V and J are TRBV5-4 and TRBJ2-5; 9 bases align to TRBD2. V gave up 0 bases and J gave up 3 bases; unmatched junction bases: 6. The CDR3 loop spans 16 amino acids. Looked up from germline, CDR1 is SGHNT and CDR2 is YYREEE (reference sequence). CDR3 coding DNA: TGTGCCAGCAGCTTGGGGACTAGCGAAAGAAAAGAGACCCAGTACTTC. Encoded protein: CASSLGTSERKETQYF. The entire variable domain, with the rest obtained from reference TRBV5-4 and TRBJ2-5, is as follows: ETGVTQSPTHLIKTRGQQVTLRCSSQSGHNTVSWYQQALGQGPQFIFQYYREEENGRGNFPPRFSGLQFPNYSSELNVNALELDDSALYLCASSLGTSERKETQYFGPGTRLLVL.

This sequence joins TRBV12-3 or TRBV12-4 and TRBJ2-3; TRBD2 matches 7 bases. V gave up 5 bases and J gave up 5 bases; unmatched junction bases: 13. This CDR3 has 16 amino acids. The chain's CDR3 is CASSLSGPTWIDTQYF. DNA of the CDR3: TGTGCCAGCAGTCTTAGCGGGCCAACTTGGATAGATACGCAGTATTTT.

This clonotype has just a few counts. The genes are TRBV5-4 and TRBJ2-7; no reliable D call. The germline V gene encodes CDR1 SGHNT and CDR2 YYREEE (reference sequence). The CDR3 totals 15 residues. Trimming left V 4 bases short and J 0 bases short, with 14 bases between. CDR3 sequence (DNA): TGTGCCAGCAGCATCCTTGGCGGAAGCTCCTACGAGCAGTACTTC. Amino acid sequence: CASSILGGSSYEQYF.

This clonotype was observed a handful of times. The DNA of the CDR3 is TGTGCCATCAGCCGGACAGACGCCCAAGAGACCCAGTACTTC. This translates into CAISRTDAQETQYF. This chain links TRBV10-3 with TRBJ2-5; weak D call: TRBD1 (6 bases). This CDR3 is built from 14 residues. The germline V gene has CDR1 ENHRY and CDR2 SYGVKD. Trimming removed 6 bases from V and 1 base from J, with 12 bases in between.

V is TRBV19 and J is TRBJ1-5, with TRBD1 matching 7 bases. CDR1 and CDR2 (germline): LNHDA, SQIVND (reference sequence). This CDR3 contains 15 residues. With 6 bases clipped from V and 4 bases from J, the junction kept 9 bases outside the gene matches. The CDR3 DNA is TGTGCCAGTAGCGCCTTAGACAGGGCAAATCAGCCCCAGCATTTT. Translated, it gives CASSALDRANQPQHF.

This clonotype has a handful of counts. V gene TRBV7-2 combines with J gene TRBJ1-1; D ambiguous. V gave up 4 bases and J gave up 0 bases, with 24 bases separating them. The CDR3 is 19 amino acids. The germline V gene encodes CDR1 SGHTA and CDR2 FQGNSA. CDR3 amino acids: CASSSSHGPLAALNTEAFF. The CDR3 bases are TGTGCCAGCAGCTCCTCCCACGGCCCCCTTGCGGCCTTGAACACTGAAGCTTTCTTT.

The chain combines TRBV18 with TRBJ2-6; possibly TRBD2 for D (5 bases). In germline, CDR1 is KGHSH, CDR2 LQKENI. CDR3 size: 15 residues. Trimming removed 2 bases from V and 2 bases from J, with 7 bases in between. The CDR3, as DNA: TGTGCCAGCTCACCATCGGAGGCTGGGGCCAACGTCCTGACTTTC. Amino acid sequence: CASSPSEAGANVLTF.

This clonotype was seen a handful of times. The chain employs TRBV11-2 and TRBJ2-1, with 11 bases fitting TRBD2. J lost 8 bases, V lost 1 base, and 4 bases had no gene match. CDR3 length equals 15 residues. Germline V lookup: CDR1 SGHAT, CDR2 FQNNGV. CDR3 loop: CASSLGLAGYDEQFF. The CDR3 DNA reads as TGTGCCAGCAGCTTAGGACTAGCGGGGTACGATGAGCAGTTCTTC.

Only a few counts were recorded for this clonotype. This chain uses TRBV7-2 with TRBJ1-6; D ambiguous. Germline V gene data show CDR1 as SGHTA and CDR2 as FQGNSA. The CDR3 covers 15 residues. V was trimmed by 3 bases and J by 7 bases, leaving 13 bases between them. The DNA of the CDR3 is TGTGCCAGCAGCTTCTTGGCAGATTGGAATTCACCCCTCCACTTT. Translated, it gives CASSFLADWNSPLHF.

This chain links TRBV6-2 or TRBV6-3 with TRBJ2-1, with D unclear. Germline loops: CDR1 MNHEY, CDR2 SVGEGT. Trimming shortened V by 2 bases and J by 9 bases, and 8 bases separated the two germline ends. CDR3 length equals 12 residues. The CDR3, as DNA: TGTGCCAGCAGTTACACCGTTCCTGAGCAGTTCTTC. Its protein product is CASSYTVPEQFF.

V is TRBV6-1 and J is TRBJ2-7; D is undetermined. Germline V gives CDR1 MNHNS, CDR2 SASEGT. The CDR3 is 13 residues long. V was pared by 6 bases and J by 3 bases, with 12 bases between. CDR3 sequence: CASSDRLHYEQYV. In DNA form, the CDR3 reads TGTGCCAGCAGCGACCGACTCCACTACGAGCAGTACGTC.

In this sample, this clonotype turned up a few times. The J gene is TRBJ2-1, the V gene TRBV7-6, with 10 nucleotides matching TRBD1. CDR3 length equals 15 residues. V shed 4 bases and J 7 bases; nucleotides not matched to a gene: 7. CDR1 and CDR2 (germline): SGHVS, FNYEAQ. The CDR3 DNA is TGTGCCAGCAGCTACCCGGGACAGGGGAAGAATGAGCAGTTCTTC. Residues: CASSYPGQGKNEQFF.

This clonotype was found once. J is TRBJ2-7 and V is TRBV5-6, with 13 bases that match TRBD2. Germline V gene data show CDR1 as SGHDT and CDR2 as YYEEEE. The CDR3 totals 14 residues. With 3 bases clipped from V and 7 bases from J, the junction kept 4 bases outside the gene matches. The DNA for the CDR3 is TGTGCCAGCAGCTGGACTAGCGGGAGTCGGGAGCAGTACGTC. Translated: CASSWTSGSREQYV.